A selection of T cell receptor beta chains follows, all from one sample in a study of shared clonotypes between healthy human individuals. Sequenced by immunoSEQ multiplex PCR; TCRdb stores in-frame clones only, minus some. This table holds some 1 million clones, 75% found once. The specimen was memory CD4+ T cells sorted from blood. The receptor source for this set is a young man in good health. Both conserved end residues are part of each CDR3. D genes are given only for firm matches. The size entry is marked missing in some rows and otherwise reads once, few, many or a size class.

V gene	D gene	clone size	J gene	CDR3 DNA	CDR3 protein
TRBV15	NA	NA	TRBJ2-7	TGTGCCACCAGCATGGAACTCAAGGGTTACGAGCAGTACTTC	CATSMELKGYEQYF
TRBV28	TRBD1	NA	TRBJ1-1	TGTGCCAGCAGCTCAGTTTCTCGGATGGGAGGGGGCGCATACAATGAAGCTTTCTTT	CASSSVSRMGGGAYNEAFF
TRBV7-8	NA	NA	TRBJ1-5	TGTGCCAGCAGCGGGACTGTTAGCAATCAGCCCCAGCATTTT	CASSGTVSNQPQHF
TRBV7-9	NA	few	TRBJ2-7	TGTGCCAGCAGCTTAGGGATCGGCGAGCAGTACTTC	CASSLGIGEQYF
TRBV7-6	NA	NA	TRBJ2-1	TGTGCCAGCAGCTTAGGAAGGCAGAGCAATGAGCAGTTCTTC	CASSLGRQSNEQFF
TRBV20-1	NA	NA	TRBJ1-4	TGCAGTGCTAGACAGGGCGCGGGGCTGTTTTTT	CSARQGAGLFF
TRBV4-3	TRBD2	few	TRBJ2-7	TGCGCCAGCAGCCAAGGTCCTAGCGGGAGTTATTTGTACTTC	CASSQGPSGSYLYF
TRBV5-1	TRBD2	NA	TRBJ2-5	TGCGCCAGCAGCTTCGAGCGGGGGGCCAGGGAGACCCAGTACTTC	CASSFERGARETQYF
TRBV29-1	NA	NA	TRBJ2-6	TGCAGCGTTGAGGAGGGAGCGGGTGGGGCCAACGTCCTGACTTTC	CSVEEGAGGANVLTF
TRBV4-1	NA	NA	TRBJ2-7	TGCGCCAGCAGCCAAGATGGAGGGGGAAACTACGAGCAGTACTTC	CASSQDGGGNYEQYF
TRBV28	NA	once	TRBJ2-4	TGTGCCACTGCGGACACCGTGTTAGCCAAAAACATTCAGTACTTC	CATADTVLAKNIQYF
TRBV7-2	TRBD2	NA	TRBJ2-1	TGTGCCAGCAGCCCCACTAGCGGGAATTACAATGAGCAGTTCTTC	CASSPTSGNYNEQFF
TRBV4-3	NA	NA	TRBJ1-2	TGCGCCAGCAGCCAAGAAAGGGTCTCCTATGGCTACACCTTC	CASSQERVSYGYTF
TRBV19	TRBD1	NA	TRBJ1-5	TGTGCCAGTAGTCCGGGGACAGCTGAGTATAAGAGCAATCAGCCCCAGCATTTT	CASSPGTAEYKSNQPQHF
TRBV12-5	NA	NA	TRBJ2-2	TGTGCTAGTGGCCGGGACACCGGGGAGCTGTTTTTT	CASGRDTGELFF
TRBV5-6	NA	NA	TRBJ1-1	TGTGCCAGCAGCCAAGGGGTGAACACTGAAGCTTTCTTT	CASSQGVNTEAFF
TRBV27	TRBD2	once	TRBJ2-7	TGTGCCAGCAGCCCATTGGGACTAGCGGGAAAAAACTACGAGCAGTACTTC	CASSPLGLAGKNYEQYF
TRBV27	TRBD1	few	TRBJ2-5	TGTGCCAGCAAATTAGGACAGGGGCCTCAAGAGACCCAGTACTTC	CASKLGQGPQETQYF
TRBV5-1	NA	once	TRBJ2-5	TGCGCCAGCAACCTAGCGCCCCAAGAGACCCAGTACTTC	CASNLAPQETQYF
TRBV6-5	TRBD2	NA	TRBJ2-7	TGTGCCAGCAGTTACTCGGAAGCGGGAACCTACGAGCAGTACTTC	CASSYSEAGTYEQYF
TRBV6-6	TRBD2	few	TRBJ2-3	TGTGCCAGCACCCCGGGACTAGCCACAGATACGCAGTATTTT	CASTPGLATDTQYF
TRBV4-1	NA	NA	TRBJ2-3	TGCGCCAGCAGCCAGGAAAGCTATAGCACAGATACGCAGTATTTT	CASSQESYSTDTQYF
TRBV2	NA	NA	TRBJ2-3	TGTGCCAGCACCGACTGGAAGACAGGGAGGTCAGATACGCAGTATTTT	CASTDWKTGRSDTQYF
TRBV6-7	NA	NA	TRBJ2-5	TGTGCCAACTCGGGGCTAAAAGAGACCCAGTACTTC	CANSGLKETQYF
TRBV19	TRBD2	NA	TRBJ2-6	TGTGCCAGTAGTATAGGAATGCTAGCGGGAAGTCGTAATGGGGCCAACGTCCTGACTTTC	CASSIGMLAGSRNGANVLTF
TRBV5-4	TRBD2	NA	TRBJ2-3	TGTGCCAGCAGCTTAGCGGGAGGGCAAGATACGCAGTATTTT	CASSLAGGQDTQYF
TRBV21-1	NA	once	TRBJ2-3	TGTGCCAGAAGAAGGGAACGGACAACAGATACGCAGTATTTT	CARRRERTTDTQYF
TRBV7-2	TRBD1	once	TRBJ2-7	TGTGCCAGCAGCCCGGACAGGGGAGGGCAGTACTTC	CASSPDRGGQYF
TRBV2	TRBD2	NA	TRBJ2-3	TGTGCCAGCACTCCATGGAGCGGGGGCGGAGATACGCAGTATTTT	CASTPWSGGGDTQYF
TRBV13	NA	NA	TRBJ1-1	TGTGCCAGCAGCGCCTGGGGCAGCATGAACACTGAAGCTTTCTTT	CASSAWGSMNTEAFF
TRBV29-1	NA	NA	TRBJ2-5	TGCAGCGTTGACCGGGGACTAGGACAGGGAGAGACCCAGTACTTC	CSVDRGLGQGETQYF
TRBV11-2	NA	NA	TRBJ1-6	TGTGCCAGCAGCTTAGAGGCCTACCATTCACCCCTCCACTTT	CASSLEAYHSPLHF
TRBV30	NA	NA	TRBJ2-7	TGTGCCTGGAGTGTAGAAGGGGTCGAGCAGTACTTC	CAWSVEGVEQYF
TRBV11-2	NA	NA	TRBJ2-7	TGTGCCAGCAGCCGCCAGGTATCCTACGAGCAGTACTTC	CASSRQVSYEQYF
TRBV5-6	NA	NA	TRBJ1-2	TGTGCCAGCAGCTTGGCTCAGGGGTCTGGCTACACCTTC	CASSLAQGSGYTF
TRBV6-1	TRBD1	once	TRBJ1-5	TGTGCCAGCAGGAGGACAGGGGCCAATCAGCCCCAGCATTTT	CASRRTGANQPQHF
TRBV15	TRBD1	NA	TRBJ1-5	TGTGCCACCAACTCGGGGAACAGGGGCAAGATCCAGCCCCAGCATTTT	CATNSGNRGKIQPQHF
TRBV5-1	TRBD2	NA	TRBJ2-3	TGCGCCAGCAGTGAAAGGGGGAAGACTAGCGGGAGCACAGATACGCAGTATTTT	CASSERGKTSGSTDTQYF
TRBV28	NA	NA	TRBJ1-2	TGTGCCAGCAGTTTAGAAACACAGCGAAACTATGGCTACACCTTC	CASSLETQRNYGYTF
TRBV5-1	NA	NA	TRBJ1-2	TGCGCCAGCAGCTTGGAGGCCGGGGGGCGGCTAGACTATGGCTACACCTTC	CASSLEAGGRLDYGYTF
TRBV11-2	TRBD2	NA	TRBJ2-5	TGTGCCAGCAGCTTAGATGGAGTAGCGGGGGGAAAGACCCAGTACTTC	CASSLDGVAGGKTQYF
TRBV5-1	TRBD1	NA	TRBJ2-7	TGCGCCAGCAGCTTGGCCGTCGGGACAGGGGTCCAGTACGAGCAGTACTTC	CASSLAVGTGVQYEQYF
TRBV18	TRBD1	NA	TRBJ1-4	TGTGCCAGCTCACCGGGACAGGGCAGAGAAAAACTGTTTTTT	CASSPGQGREKLFF
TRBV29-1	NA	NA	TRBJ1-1	TGCAGCGTGTCAGGGACCACTGAAGCTTTCTTT	CSVSGTTEAFF
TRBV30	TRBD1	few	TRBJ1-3	TGTGCCGTCGACAGGGTGGGAAACACCATATATTTT	CAVDRVGNTIYF
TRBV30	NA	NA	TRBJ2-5	TGTGCCTGGGCCCGGTTGGGGCGAAGCCAAGAGACCCAGTACTTC	CAWARLGRSQETQYF
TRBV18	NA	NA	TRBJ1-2	TGTGCCAGCTCACCACCGTCCCCTGTTGGAGACTACACCTTC	CASSPPSPVGDYTF
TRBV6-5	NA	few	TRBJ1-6	TGTGCCAGCAGTTACCGGGGGTCACCCCTCCACTTT	CASSYRGSPLHF
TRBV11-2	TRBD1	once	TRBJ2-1	TGTGCCAGCAGCATAGGGACAGGGGGCTACAATGAGCAGTTCTTC	CASSIGTGGYNEQFF
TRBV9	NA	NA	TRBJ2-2	TGTGCCTCACACGGAGGGGGCTTCGGGGAGCTGTTTTTT	CASHGGGFGELFF
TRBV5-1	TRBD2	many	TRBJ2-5	TGCGCCAGCAGCCTACTACTAGCGGGAGGGCAAGAGACCCAGTACTTC	CASSLLLAGGQETQYF